This TCR beta chain was identified in a study of cytomegalovirus exposure and HLA in healthy donors. Turning to the study itself: One earlier analysis, a look at about 179 million T cells, found some 120 million unique TCR beta sequences. Study-wide points: CMV serostatus was the sole immune exposure data available. It was approximately 160 TCR beta chains that were listed as cytomegalovirus-associated.

The germline gives CDR1 MGHRA, CDR2 YSYEKL. J was trimmed by 6 bases and V by 8 bases; bases with no gene match: 11. This CDR3 region has 14 residues. PCR employed 60 Vbeta and 13 Jbeta primers. The protocol was immunoSEQ multiplex PCR, while the TCRdb copy is restricted to in-frame clones and leaves out a portion. The data show roughly 120,000 clones, 9.5% seen once. This clone was observed a handful of times. Its antigen is still unknown. The receptor was isolated from a man aged 30 to 39 in good health and CMV-seronegative. Specimen: PBMCs. The chain is built from TRBV4-1 and TRBJ2-3; TRBD2 matches 7 bases. The CDR3 region is CASGRDYGADTQYF. In DNA form, the CDR3 reads TGCGCCAGCGGCCGGGACTACGGGGCCGATACGCAGTATTTT.